This TCR beta chain comes out of a study of cytomegalovirus exposure and HLA in healthy donors. This clone was picked up one time. The V gene lost 2 bases and the J gene lost 4 bases, with 12 bases spanning the gap. Per germline, CDR1 SGHAT and CDR2 FQNNGV. The CDR3 has 15 residues. The primer mix had 60 Vbeta and 13 Jbeta primers. Libraries were prepared by immunoSEQ multiplex PCR; TCRdb keeps only in-frame clonotypes and omits some of them. Of roughly 110,000 clones listed, 55% to 75% are singletons. Source material: PBMCs. The sequence came from a young man in good health and CMV-seropositive. The chain carries TRBV11-2 and TRBJ2-4; possibly TRBD2 for D (5 bases). The CDR3: CASSLWAPGKNIQYF. Here the CDR3 DNA reads TGTGCCAGCAGCTTATGGGCCCCGGGGAAAAACATTCAGTACTTC. The whole variable domain, remainder taken from reference TRBV11-2 and TRBJ2-4, is EAGVAQSPRYKIIEKRQSVAFWCNPISGHATLYWYQQILGQGPKLLIQFQNNGVVDDSQLPKDRFSAERLKGVDSTLKIQPAKLEDSAVYLCASSLWAPGKNIQYFGAGTRLSVL.